The 12 T cell receptor beta chains given below trace back to one sample, sequenced in a study of blood T cell repertoires in COVID-19. Measured with immunoSEQ multiplex PCR; TCRdb has only the in-frame clones, and not every one. The sample has roughly 340,000 clones, around 89% seen once; the top ten hold around 3%. The sample taken for sequencing was peripheral blood. The receptors originated from a woman between 25 and 40 years old with COVID-19, enrolled during active disease.

The chain links TRBV2 to TRBJ2-5, with 11 bases matching TRBD1. V lost 8 bases and J lost 0; bases outside the gene matches: 8. The CDR3 has 16 residues. Germline V gene data show CDR1 as SNHLY and CDR2 as FYNNEI. CDR3 sequence reads: CASVRTGGAYQETQYF. CDR3 DNA: TGTGCCAGCGTAAGGACAGGGGGCGCGTACCAAGAGACCCAGTACTTC.

V and J are TRBV5-6 and TRBJ2-7, with D perhaps TRBD1 (5 bases). The CDR3 consists of 14 residues. The V end lost 3 bases, the J end lost 3 bases, and 13 bases lay between the germline ends. Germline values: CDR1 SGHDT, CDR2 YYEEEE. CDR3: CASSSKTDNYEQYF. The CDR3 region has the DNA TGTGCCAGCAGCTCAAAGACAGATAACTACGAGCAGTACTTC.

The chain employs TRBV3-1 (or the pseudogene TRBV3-2) and TRBJ2-1; 7 positions agree with TRBD1. CDR3 length: 15 residues. CDR1 and CDR2 (germline): LGHDT, YNNKEL (reference sequence). V dropped 4 bases and J dropped 10; count of bases not matched to a gene: 13. The CDR3 is CASSPWDSRRAEQFF. Here the CDR3 DNA reads TGTGCCAGCAGCCCGTGGGACAGTCGAAGGGCCGAGCAGTTCTTC.

The V gene is TRBV30, the J gene TRBJ2-3; TRBD2 matches at 10 bases. Germline assignment: CDR1 GTSNPN and CDR2 SVGIG (reference sequence). The CDR3 runs to 14 residues. The V segment lost 2 bases and the J segment 4 bases; nucleotides outside the gene matches: 3. The DNA of the CDR3 is TGTGCCTGGAGTCCTAGCGGGAGTGCAGATACGCAGTATTTT. Protein sequence: CAWSPSGSADTQYF.

This clone was found a few times. The CDR3 bases are TGTGCCAGCAGCCCACAGGGGTGGATCTACAATGAGCAGTTCTTC. Protein sequence: CASSPQGWIYNEQFF. V gene TRBV14 combines with J gene TRBJ2-1; 7 nucleotides match TRBD1. Trimming removed 4 bases from V and 3 bases from J; junction bases left unmatched: 6. Germline V gene lookup returns CDR1 SGHDN and CDR2 FVKESK. This CDR3 is 15 amino acids long.

The rearrangement joins TRBV11-2 to TRBJ2-5; the D is unclear. This CDR3 contains 14 residues. V was trimmed by 5 bases and J by 2 bases, leaving 12 bases between them. Looked up from germline, CDR1 is SGHAT and CDR2 is FQNNGV. DNA of the CDR3: TGTGCCAGCAGCACGCAGTCCAGTCAAGAGACCCAGTACTTC. This codes for CASSTQSSQETQYF.

About this clone itself: A read error may produce the germline difference seen at one junction end. V and J are TRBV7-9 and TRBJ2-3; no firm D call. The CDR3 covers 14 residues. Germline V lookup: CDR1 SEHNR, CDR2 FQNEAQ (reference sequence). This CDR3 is CASSLGGGTHTQYF. The CDR3 DNA reads as TGTGCCAGCAGCTTAGGAGGTGGCACACATACGCAGTATTTT. Variable domain in full (rest from reference TRBV7-9 and TRBJ2-3): DTGVSQNPRHKITKRGQNVTFRCDPISEHNRLYWYRQTLGQGPEFLTYFQNEAQLEKSRLLSDRFSAERPKGSFSTLEIQRTEQGDSAMYLCASSLGGGTHTQYFGPGTRLTVL.

The chain recombines TRBV5-6 with TRBJ2-5; TRBD1 aligns across 10 bases. The CDR3 spans 15 residues. Germline V gives CDR1 SGHDT, CDR2 YYEEEE. Germline trimming cut 4 bases from V and 2 bases from J; bases unmatched to any gene: 5. CDR3 DNA: TGTGCCAGCAGCAAGGGACAGGGGCTGCAAGAGACCCAGTACTTC. Encoded protein: CASSKGQGLQETQYF.

The chain is built from TRBV21-1 and TRBJ2-3; the table's D call TRBD1 went unverified against the DNA. TRBV21-1 is a pseudogene segment. The CDR3 is 17 residues long. CDR3 loop: CASSRFSRGKSTDTQYF. The CDR3 DNA sequence: TGTGCCAGCAGCAGGTTTTCTAGGGGGAAAAGCACAGATACGCAGTATTTT.

The V call is TRBV19, the J call TRBJ1-1; tentative D call: TRBD1 (6 bases). Germline CDR1 LNHDA, CDR2 SQIVND (reference sequence). This CDR3 region has 15 residues. V shed 4 bases and J shed 2 bases, with 14 bases lying between them. The DNA for the CDR3 is TGTGCCAGTAGTAGTAGGAGGACAGCTAACACTGAAGCTTTCTTT. Its protein is CASSSRRTANTEAFF.

The chain combines TRBV19 with TRBJ2-7; possible D gene TRBD1, 5 bases. V gave up 7 bases and J gave up 1 base, with 14 bases separating them. This CDR3 is built from 14 residues. Germline V gene sequence: CDR1 LNHDA, CDR2 SQIVND (reference sequence). This CDR3 is CASIDSERSYEQYF. Written as DNA, the CDR3 is TGTGCCAGTATTGACAGTGAACGTTCCTACGAGCAGTACTTC.

The chain employs TRBV13 and TRBJ2-3; 8 bases fit TRBD2. This CDR3 comprises 16 residues. Germline CDR1 and CDR2: PRHDT and FYEKMQ (reference sequence). Trimming at V came to 6 bases and at J to 2 bases, leaving 10 bases not matched to a gene. The DNA for the CDR3 is TGTGCCAGCAGACGATTATTACTAGCGGACACAGATACGCAGTATTTT. Translated, it gives CASRRLLLADTDTQYF.